The 27 T cell receptor beta chains below come from one sample, sequenced in a study of cytomegalovirus exposure and HLA in healthy donors. Profiled with immunoSEQ multiplex PCR; TCRdb holds only in-frame clones, not every one. The sample lists some 150,000 clones, about 88% occurring once. The sequenced sample consisted of PBMCs. The receptors originated from a man between 18 and 29 years old in good health and CMV-seronegative.

The J gene is TRBJ1-5, the V gene TRBV7-8; D call uncertain. The length of the CDR3 is 15 residues. Germline V gene lookup returns CDR1 SGHVS and CDR2 FQNEAQ. V dropped 2 bases and J dropped 4 bases, with 12 bases sitting between them. CDR3 coding DNA: TGTGCCAGCAGCTTACAGGTCAGCTGGAATCAGCCCCAGCATTTT. This translates into CASSLQVSWNQPQHF. Drawing the rest from reference TRBV7-8 and TRBJ1-5, the complete variable domain is GAGVSQSPRYKVAKRGQDVALRCDPISGHVSLFWYQQALGQGPEFLTYFQNEAQLDKSGLPSDRFFAERPEGSVSTLKIQRTQQEDSAVYLCASSLQVSWNQPQHFGDGTRLSIL.

The J gene is TRBJ2-7, the V gene TRBV11-2, with 8 positions matching TRBD2. The CDR3 has 16 residues. Trimming at V came to 1 base and at J to 5 bases, leaving 10 bases not matched to a gene. The V gene's germline CDR1 is SGHAT and CDR2 FQNNGV. CDR3 loop: CASSLVGREGRNEQYF. The CDR3 nucleotides are TGTGCCAGCAGCTTAGTGGGCCGGGAGGGCCGAAACGAGCAGTACTTC.

The chain uses TRBV6-6 and TRBJ2-7; 9 positions agree with TRBD1. Looked up from germline, CDR1 is MNHNY and CDR2 is SVGAGI (reference sequence). V lost 7 bases to trimming and J lost 0 bases; unmatched junction nucleotides: 10. The CDR3 sequence is 16 residues long. The CDR3 DNA is TGTGCCAGCAACCAAGGATTGGGACAGGGCTCCTACGAGCAGTACTTC. It is translated as CASNQGLGQGSYEQYF.

The J gene is TRBJ2-1, the V gene TRBV6-1, with D possibly TRBD2 on 7 matching bases. V lost 2 bases and J lost 7, with 12 bases in between. CDR3 size: 14 residues. Germline CDR1 and CDR2: MNHNS and SASEGT. CDR3 DNA sequence: TGTGCCAGCAGTGAACCGGGGGGCAATAATGAGCAGTTCTTC. This codes for CASSEPGGNNEQFF.

The J gene is TRBJ2-5, the V gene TRBV11-3; D is possibly TRBD1 (5 bases). Trimming removed 5 bases from V and 4 bases from J, with 11 bases in between. The CDR3 runs 13 residues. Germline CDR1 reads SGHNT; CDR2 reads YENEEA. The CDR3 region is CASSQGGRETQYF. The CDR3 DNA reads as TGTGCCAGCAGCCAGGGCGGTAGAGAGACCCAGTACTTC.

The V gene is TRBV5-4, the J gene TRBJ1-1; a weak D match, TRBD1 (6 bases). Germline V lookup: CDR1 SGHNT, CDR2 YYREEE (reference sequence). This CDR3 region has 14 residues. Between the trimmed V and J ends, which lost 0 bases and 3 bases, there was a span of 9 bases. In nucleotides, the CDR3 is TGTGCCAGCAGCTTGGCAAACAGGGACACTGAAGCTTTCTTT. Residues: CASSLANRDTEAFF.

The chain is built from TRBV7-6 and TRBJ1-1; tentative D call: TRBD1 (6 bases). Germline V gene sequence: CDR1 SGHVS, CDR2 FNYEAQ. This CDR3 is built from 15 residues. V lost 0 bases, J lost 1 base, and 9 bases lay in between. CDR3 DNA sequence: TGTGCCAGCAGCTTAGCGCAAGGGGGGAACACTGAAGCTTTCTTT. Its protein is CASSLAQGGNTEAFF. Using reference TRBV7-6 and TRBJ1-1 for the parts outside the CDR3, the full variable domain is GAGVSQSPRYKVTKRGQDVALRCDPISGHVSLYWYRQALGQGPEFLTYFNYEAQQDKSGLPNDRFSAERPEGSISTLTIQRTEQRDSAMYRCASSLAQGGNTEAFFGQGTRLTVV.

This chain joins TRBV28 and TRBJ2-1; weak D call: TRBD2 (6 bases). Looked up from germline, CDR1 is MDHEN and CDR2 is SYDVKM. The length of the CDR3 is 16 residues. Trimming shortened V by 6 bases and J by 5 bases, and 20 bases separated the two germline ends. CDR3 residues: CASRPGGAPVDNEQFF. In DNA, the CDR3 is TGTGCCAGCAGACCCGGGGGAGCACCCGTCGACAATGAGCAGTTCTTC.

About this clone itself: Additional DNA sequences in this sample encode the identical CDR3. The V gene is TRBV5-1, the J gene TRBJ1-3; a weak D match, TRBD1 (5 bases). This CDR3 spans 15 amino acids. Per the germline V gene, CDR1 is SGHRS and CDR2 is YFSETQ. V shed 0 bases and J shed 2 bases, with 9 bases lying between them. The CDR3 here is CASSLDGGAGNTIYF. CDR3 DNA: TGCGCCAGCAGCTTGGACGGGGGAGCTGGAAACACCATATATTTT.

The rearrangement uses TRBV18 and TRBJ2-3, with TRBD2 matching over 10 bases. Trimming cost V 6 bases and J 3 bases; bases outside gene matches: 6. The CDR3 runs to 15 residues. Per germline, CDR1 KGHSH and CDR2 LQKENI. CDR3 in DNA: TGTGCCAGCTCGCAACTAGCGGGGCCAACAGATACGCAGTATTTT. It translates to CASSQLAGPTDTQYF.

This clone was recorded only once. The chain combines TRBV7-6 with TRBJ2-7; TRBD2 agrees at 7 bases. The CDR3 extends over 15 amino acids. J was trimmed by 5 bases and V by 1 base; bases with no gene match: 8. In germline, CDR1 is SGHVS, CDR2 FNYEAQ. The CDR3 reads CASSLVAGVTNEQYF. The CDR3 DNA follows: TGTGCCAGCAGCTTAGTTGCGGGAGTAACCAACGAGCAGTACTTC.

The chain uses TRBV6-5 and TRBJ1-5; D is possibly TRBD1 (5 bases). The CDR3 runs 14 residues. Trimming shortened V by 8 bases and J by 0 bases, and 11 bases separated the two germline ends. CDR1 is MNHEY, CDR2 SVGAGI, per germline. CDR3 amino acids: CASGRDYSNQPQHF. In DNA form, the CDR3 reads TGTGCCAGCGGCAGGGACTATAGCAATCAGCCCCAGCATTTT.

In DNA form, the CDR3 reads TGTGCCAGCAGTTACTCCGCAGGGGGCGTAGACACTGAAGCTTTCTTT. Translating gives CASSYSAGGVDTEAFF. This sequence joins TRBV6-5 and TRBJ1-1; 8 bases align to TRBD1. In germline, CDR1 is MNHEY, CDR2 SVGAGI. The CDR3 loop spans 16 amino acids. J lost 3 bases, V lost 0 bases, and 6 bases had no gene match.

This chain connects TRBV28 to TRBJ2-7; TRBD2 is a possible D gene (5 bases). Looked up from germline, CDR1 is MDHEN and CDR2 is SYDVKM. The length of the CDR3 is 16 residues. V lost 4 bases and J lost 1, with 17 bases in between. Here the CDR3 DNA reads TGTGCCAGCAGTTCCCGATTAAGAGGGCTTTCCTACGAGCAGTACGTC. Translated: CASSSRLRGLSYEQYV.

This clone came up once. V usage is TRBV28 and J usage is TRBJ2-1; 7 bases line up with TRBD2. From germline, CDR1 is MDHEN and CDR2 SYDVKM. The V and J ends lost 8 bases and 5 bases, in that order; junction bases with no gene match: 12. This CDR3 is 15 amino acids long. In nucleotides, the CDR3 is TGTGCCAGCCTCCTCGTGACTAGCATGAACAATGAGCAGTTCTTC. As protein: CASLLVTSMNNEQFF. Looking up the rest from reference TRBV28 and TRBJ2-1 gives the full variable domain: DVKVTQSSRYLVKRTGEKVFLECVQDMDHENMFWYRQDPGLGLRLIYFSYDVKMKEKGDIPEGYSVSREKKERFSLILESASTNQTSMYLCASLLVTSMNNEQFFGPGTRLTVL.

The chain is built from TRBV6-5 and TRBJ2-5, with TRBD1 matching over 11 bases. This CDR3 contains 13 residues. The germline V gene has CDR1 MNHEY and CDR2 SVGAGI. The ends lost 10 bases at V and 7 bases at J; junction bases unmatched: 8. CDR3 region: CAIGTGGTGTQYF. The CDR3 DNA is TGTGCCATCGGGACAGGGGGAACCGGGACCCAGTACTTC.

V usage is TRBV19 and J usage is TRBJ2-3; 8 bases match TRBD2. The germline CDR1 and CDR2 sequences are LNHDA and SQIVND (reference sequence). CDR3 length equals 15 residues. Losses at the gene ends were 4 bases for V and 0 bases for J; bases not matched to a gene: 3. CDR3 amino acids: CASSTSGRSTDTQYF. CDR3 DNA: TGTGCCAGTAGTACTAGCGGGCGTAGCACAGATACGCAGTATTTT.

V is TRBV5-6 and J is TRBJ2-2; 9 nucleotides match TRBD1. The V and J ends lost 3 bases and 4 bases, in that order; junction bases with no gene match: 13. The CDR3 covers 18 residues. From germline, CDR1 is SGHDT and CDR2 YYEEEE. The CDR3 protein is CASSSKDRGTPFTGELFF. The DNA of the CDR3 is TGTGCCAGCAGCTCCAAAGACAGGGGGACGCCATTCACCGGGGAGCTGTTTTTT.

The chain employs TRBV4-1 and TRBJ1-2; TRBD1 might be the D (6 bases). CDR1 MGHRA and CDR2 YSYEKL come from the germline V gene. V shed 1 base and J shed 2 bases, with 14 bases lying between them. The CDR3 covers 16 residues. CDR3 sequence (DNA): TGCGCCAGCAGCCAAGCCGCCGGGACACCCAACTATGGCTACACCTTC. Protein: CASSQAAGTPNYGYTF.

The chain is built from TRBV7-9 and TRBJ1-2; D is ambiguous. Looked up from germline, CDR1 is SEHNR and CDR2 is FQNEAQ (reference sequence). The CDR3 extends over 14 amino acids. V was trimmed by 3 bases and J by 14 bases, leaving 22 bases between them. The CDR3 spells CASSLVSSGKSMTF. The CDR3, as DNA: TGTGCCAGCAGCTTGGTTTCCAGCGGTAAGAGCATGACCTTC.

This rearrangement joins TRBV11-2 to TRBJ2-3, with D possibly matching TRBD1 (6 bases). This CDR3 contains 16 residues. The V and J ends lost 1 base and 5 bases respectively, with 16 bases between them. CDR1 SGHAT and CDR2 FQNNGV come from the germline V gene. This chain's CDR3 is CASSLGTGNWRDTQYF. DNA for the CDR3: TGTGCCAGCAGCTTAGGAACAGGGAATTGGAGAGATACGCAGTATTTT.

The chain is built from TRBV27 and TRBJ1-5; TRBD1 matches 7 bases. The germline V gene encodes CDR1 MNHEY and CDR2 SMNVEV (reference sequence). After removal of 5 bases from V and 7 bases from J, the junction contained 5 bases not matched to a gene. The CDR3 totals 13 residues. In DNA, the CDR3 is TGTGCCAGCAGTCACAGGGGCGGACAGCCCCAGCATTTT. It codes for CASSHRGGQPQHF.

The chain links TRBV2 to TRBJ1-2; TRBD1 matches at 7 bases. With V trimmed by 8 bases and J by 8 bases, 11 bases remained unmatched. The CDR3 has 13 amino acids. The V gene's germline CDR1 is SNHLY and CDR2 FYNNEI. As DNA, the CDR3 is TGTGCCAGCGGGGACAGTTTAAAACTAGGCTACACCTTC. Amino acids: CASGDSLKLGYTF.

This chain connects TRBV7-8 to TRBJ1-3; D perhaps matches TRBD1 (5 bases). The CDR3 runs 14 residues. Trimming stripped 3 bases from V and 2 bases from J, with 8 bases between. CDR1 is SGHVS and CDR2 is FQNEAQ in the germline V gene. The CDR3 DNA reads as TGTGCCAGCAGCTTCCAGGGAACTGGAAACACCATATATTTT. Translated, it gives CASSFQGTGNTIYF.

The chain recombines TRBV7-9 with TRBJ1-2; no reliable D call. V lost 5 bases and J lost 6, with 16 bases in between. The CDR3 is made up of 14 amino acids. Germline CDR1 is SEHNR and CDR2 is FQNEAQ (reference sequence). The chain's CDR3 is CASSPRTVFHGYTF. For the CDR3, the DNA is TGTGCCAGCAGCCCCCGCACAGTATTCCATGGCTACACCTTC.

This chain links TRBV30 with TRBJ1-1; a weak D match, TRBD1 (5 bases). The V gene lost 0 bases and the J gene lost 5 bases, with 10 bases spanning the gap. Germline CDR1 reads GTSNPN; CDR2 reads SVGIG (reference sequence). This CDR3 is 13 amino acids long. The DNA of the CDR3 is TGTGCCTGGAGTGTAATCGGGGGGACTGAAGCTTTCTTT. It specifies CAWSVIGGTEAFF.

This clone occurred a few times. The CDR3 sequence: CASSFGLTTEAFF. As DNA, the CDR3 is TGTGCCAGCAGTTTTGGACTAACAACTGAAGCTTTCTTT. The chain has TRBV28 and TRBJ1-1; no clear D. V lost 3 bases, J lost 5 bases, and 10 bases lay in between. CDR1 and CDR2 from the germline V gene are MDHEN and SYDVKM. CDR3 length equals 13 residues.